This note documents a single T cell receptor beta chain sequence. Its target is unknown. The V end lost 0 bases, the J end lost 7 bases, and 12 bases lay between the germline ends. The CDR3 is 14 amino acids. The germline gives CDR1 SEHNR, CDR2 FQNEAQ (reference sequence). This sample stems from a study of T cells in Graves' hyperthyroidism and ophthalmopathy. Study overall: Peripheral blood was drawn at first diagnosis, prior to all treatment. Study results and limitations: Ophthalmopathy, as predicted by the model, came a median about six months after the prediction. Ophthalmopathy was separated from stable hyperthyroidism by a 13 V-J model.

Using RNA transcripts as the source, TCR beta CDR3 regions were amplified. HTBI primers were used for first-round RT-PCR of the TCR CDR3. TCRdb ran MiXCR on the multiplex PCR reads and lists one entry per CDR3 protein. The table has roughly 740,000 distinct CDR3 sequences, approximately 16% seen once. A lack of ophthalmopathy progression within 18 months defined stable Graves' hyperthyroidism. The chain has TRBV7-9 and TRBJ2-5; no firm D call. Sequenced material: blood. This clonotype was sampled from a man between 18 and 35 years old with Graves' hyperthyroidism. The CDR3 is CASSLAETSGTQYF. The DNA of the CDR3 is TGTGCCAGCAGCTTAGCTGAGACTTCGGGGACCCAGTACTTC. The complete variable domain, with remaining parts taken from reference TRBV7-9 and TRBJ2-5, reads DTGVSQNPRHKITKRGQNVTFRCDPISEHNRLYWYRQTLGQGPEFLTYFQNEAQLEKSRLLSDRFSAERPKGSFSTLEIQRTEQGDSAMYLCASSLAETSGTQYFGPGTRLLVL.